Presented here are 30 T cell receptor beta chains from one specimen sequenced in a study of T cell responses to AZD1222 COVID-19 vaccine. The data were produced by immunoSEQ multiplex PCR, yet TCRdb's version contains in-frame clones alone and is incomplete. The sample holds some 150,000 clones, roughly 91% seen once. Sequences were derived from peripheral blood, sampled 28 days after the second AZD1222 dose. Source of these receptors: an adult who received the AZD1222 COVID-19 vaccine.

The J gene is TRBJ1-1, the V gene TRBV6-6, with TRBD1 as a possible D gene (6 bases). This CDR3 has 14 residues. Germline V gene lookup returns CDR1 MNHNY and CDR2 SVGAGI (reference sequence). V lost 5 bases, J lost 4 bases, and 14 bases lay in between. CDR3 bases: TGTGCCAGCAGTCCCCGACAGGTTACCACTGAAGCTTTCTTT. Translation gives CASSPRQVTTEAFF.

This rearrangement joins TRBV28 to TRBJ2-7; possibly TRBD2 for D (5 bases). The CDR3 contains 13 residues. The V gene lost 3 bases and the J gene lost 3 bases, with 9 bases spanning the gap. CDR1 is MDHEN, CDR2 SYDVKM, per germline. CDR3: CASSLGRDYEQYF. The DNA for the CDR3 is TGTGCCAGCAGTTTGGGCCGGGACTACGAGCAGTACTTC.

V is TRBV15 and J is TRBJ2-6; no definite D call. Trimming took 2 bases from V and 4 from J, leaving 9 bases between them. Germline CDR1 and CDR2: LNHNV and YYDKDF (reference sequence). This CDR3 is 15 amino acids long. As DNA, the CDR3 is TGTGCCACCAGCAGACAAGACACCGGGGCCAACGTCCTGACTTTC. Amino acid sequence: CATSRQDTGANVLTF.

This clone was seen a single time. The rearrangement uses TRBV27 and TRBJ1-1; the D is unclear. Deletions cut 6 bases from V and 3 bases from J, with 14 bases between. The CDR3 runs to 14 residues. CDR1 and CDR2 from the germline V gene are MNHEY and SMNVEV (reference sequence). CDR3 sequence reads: CASRTSSEYTEAFF. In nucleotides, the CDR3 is TGTGCCAGCAGAACCTCATCAGAGTACACTGAAGCTTTCTTT.

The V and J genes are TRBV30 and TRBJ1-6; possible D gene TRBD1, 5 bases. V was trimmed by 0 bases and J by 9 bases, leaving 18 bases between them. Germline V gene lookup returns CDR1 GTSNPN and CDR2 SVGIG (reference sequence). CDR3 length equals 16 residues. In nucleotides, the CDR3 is TGTGCCTGGAGTGTCCCTACCACAAGGGGCCGTTCACCCCTCCACTTT. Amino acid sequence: CAWSVPTTRGRSPLHF. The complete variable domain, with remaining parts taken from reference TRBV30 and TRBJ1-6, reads SQTIHQWPATLVQPVGSPLSLECTVEGTSNPNLYWYRQAAGRGLQLLFYSVGIGQISSEVPQNLSASRPQDRQFILSSKKLLLSDSGFYLCAWSVPTTRGRSPLHFGNGTRLTVT.

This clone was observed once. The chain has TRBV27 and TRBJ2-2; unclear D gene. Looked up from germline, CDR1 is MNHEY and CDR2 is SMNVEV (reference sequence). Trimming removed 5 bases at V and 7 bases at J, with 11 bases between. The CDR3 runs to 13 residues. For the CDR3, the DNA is TGTGCCAGCAGTGTCGGTTTCGGCGGGGAGCTGTTTTTT. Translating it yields CASSVGFGGELFF.

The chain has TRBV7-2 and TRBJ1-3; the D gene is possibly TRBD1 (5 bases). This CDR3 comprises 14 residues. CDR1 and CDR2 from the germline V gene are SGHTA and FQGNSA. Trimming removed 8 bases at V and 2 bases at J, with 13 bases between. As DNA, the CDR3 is TGTGCCAGCTGGCGTGAAGGGGCTGGAAACACCATATATTTT. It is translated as CASWREGAGNTIYF.

CDR3 nucleotides: TGCAGCGTTGAGGGTTCCCGTTCCTACGAGCAGTACTTC. Translating gives CSVEGSRSYEQYF. This chain uses TRBV29-1 with TRBJ2-7; D call uncertain. Between the trimmed V and J ends, which lost 3 bases and 1 base, there was a span of 10 bases. The CDR3 covers 13 residues. Germline V gene lookup returns CDR1 SQVTM and CDR2 ANQGSEA.

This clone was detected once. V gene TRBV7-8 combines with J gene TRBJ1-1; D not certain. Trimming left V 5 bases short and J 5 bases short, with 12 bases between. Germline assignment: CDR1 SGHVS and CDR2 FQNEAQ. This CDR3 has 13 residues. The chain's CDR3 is CASSGTERTEAFF. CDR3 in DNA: TGTGCCAGCAGCGGCACTGAGCGTACTGAAGCTTTCTTT. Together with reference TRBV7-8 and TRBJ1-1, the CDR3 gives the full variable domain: GAGVSQSPRYKVAKRGQDVALRCDPISGHVSLFWYQQALGQGPEFLTYFQNEAQLDKSGLPSDRFFAERPEGSVSTLKIQRTQQEDSAVYLCASSGTERTEAFFGQGTRLTVV.

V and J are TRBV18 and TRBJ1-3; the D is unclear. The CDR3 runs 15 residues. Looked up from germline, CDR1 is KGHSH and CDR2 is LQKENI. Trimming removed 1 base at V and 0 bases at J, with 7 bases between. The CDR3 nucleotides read TGTGCCAGCTCACCACAGGGTCTCTCTGGAAACACCATATATTTT. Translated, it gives CASSPQGLSGNTIYF.

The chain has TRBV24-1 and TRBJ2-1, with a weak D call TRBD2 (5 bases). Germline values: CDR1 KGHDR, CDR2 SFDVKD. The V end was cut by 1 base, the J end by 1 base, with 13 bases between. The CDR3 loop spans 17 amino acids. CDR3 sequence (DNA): TGTGCCACCAGTGATTTCCGAGCGGAACGTTCCTACAATGAGCAGTTCTTC. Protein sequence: CATSDFRAERSYNEQFF.

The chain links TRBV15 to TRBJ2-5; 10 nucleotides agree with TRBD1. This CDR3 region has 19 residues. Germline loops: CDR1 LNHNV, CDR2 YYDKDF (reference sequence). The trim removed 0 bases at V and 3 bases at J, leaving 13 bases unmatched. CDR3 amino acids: CATSREQYPVDRGKETQYF. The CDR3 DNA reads TGTGCCACCAGCAGAGAGCAGTACCCCGTGGACAGGGGGAAAGAGACCCAGTACTTC.

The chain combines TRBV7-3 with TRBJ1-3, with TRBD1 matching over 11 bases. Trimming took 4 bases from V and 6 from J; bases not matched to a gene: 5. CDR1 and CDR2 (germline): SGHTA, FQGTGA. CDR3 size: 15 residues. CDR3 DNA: TGTGCCAGCAGCTCCGGGACAGGGGGTGCAAACACCATATATTTT. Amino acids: CASSSGTGGANTIYF. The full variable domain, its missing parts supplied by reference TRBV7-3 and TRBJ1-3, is GAGVSQTPSNKVTEKGKYVELRCDPISGHTALYWYRQSLGQGPEFLIYFQGTGAADDSGLPNDRFFAVRPEGSVSTLKIQRTERGDSAVYLCASSSGTGGANTIYFGEGSWLTVV.

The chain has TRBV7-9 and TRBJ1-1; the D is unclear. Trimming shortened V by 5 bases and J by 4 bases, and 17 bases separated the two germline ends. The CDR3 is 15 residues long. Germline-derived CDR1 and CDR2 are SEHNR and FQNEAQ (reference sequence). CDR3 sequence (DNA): TGTGCCAGCAGCCCCTCGTTTGGACGGTCCACTGAAGCTTTCTTT. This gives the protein CASSPSFGRSTEAFF.

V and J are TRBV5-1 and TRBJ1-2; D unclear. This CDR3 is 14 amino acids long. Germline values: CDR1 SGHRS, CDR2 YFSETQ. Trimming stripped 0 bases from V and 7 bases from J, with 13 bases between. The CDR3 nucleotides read TGCGCCAGCAGCTTGGTCGGACGGCAGAGTGGCTACACCTTC. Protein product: CASSLVGRQSGYTF. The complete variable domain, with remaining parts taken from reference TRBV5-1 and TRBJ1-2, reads KAGVTQTPRYLIKTRGQQVTLSCSPISGHRSVSWYQQTPGQGLQFLFEYFSETQRNKGNFPGRFSGRQFSNSRSEMNVSTLELGDSALYLCASSLVGRQSGYTFGSGTRLTVV.

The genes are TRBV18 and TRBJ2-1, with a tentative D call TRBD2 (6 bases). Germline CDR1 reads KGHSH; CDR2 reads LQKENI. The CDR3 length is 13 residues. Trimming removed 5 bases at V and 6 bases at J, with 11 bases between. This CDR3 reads CASSGTGGNEQFF. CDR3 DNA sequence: TGTGCCAGCTCAGGGACTGGAGGCAATGAGCAGTTCTTC.

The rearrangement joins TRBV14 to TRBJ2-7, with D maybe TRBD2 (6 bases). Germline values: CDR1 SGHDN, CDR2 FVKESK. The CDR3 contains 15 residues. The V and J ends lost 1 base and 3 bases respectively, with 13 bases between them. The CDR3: CASSQGRGSLYEQYF. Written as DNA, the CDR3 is TGTGCCAGCAGCCAAGGGAGGGGAAGTCTCTACGAGCAGTACTTC.

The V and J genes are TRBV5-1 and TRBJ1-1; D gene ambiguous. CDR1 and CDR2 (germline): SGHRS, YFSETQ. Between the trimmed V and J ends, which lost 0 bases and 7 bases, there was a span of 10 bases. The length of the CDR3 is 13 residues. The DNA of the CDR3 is TGCGCCAGCAGCTTGGCCGGAGGTATTGAAGCTTTCTTT. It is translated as CASSLAGGIEAFF. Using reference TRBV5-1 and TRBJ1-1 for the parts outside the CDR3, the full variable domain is KAGVTQTPRYLIKTRGQQVTLSCSPISGHRSVSWYQQTPGQGLQFLFEYFSETQRNKGNFPGRFSGRQFSNSRSEMNVSTLELGDSALYLCASSLAGGIEAFFGQGTRLTVV.

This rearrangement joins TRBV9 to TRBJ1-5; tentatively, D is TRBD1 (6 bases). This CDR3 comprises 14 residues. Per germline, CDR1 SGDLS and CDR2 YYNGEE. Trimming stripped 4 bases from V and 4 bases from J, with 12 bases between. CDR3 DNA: TGTGCCAGCAGCCTGGAAGGGGGGAATCAGCCCCAGCATTTT. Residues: CASSLEGGNQPQHF.

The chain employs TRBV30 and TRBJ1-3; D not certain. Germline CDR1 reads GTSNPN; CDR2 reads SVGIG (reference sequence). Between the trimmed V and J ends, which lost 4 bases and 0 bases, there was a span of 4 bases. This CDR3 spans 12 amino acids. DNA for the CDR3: TGTGCCTGGAAGAGCTCTGGAAACACCATATATTTT. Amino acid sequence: CAWKSSGNTIYF.

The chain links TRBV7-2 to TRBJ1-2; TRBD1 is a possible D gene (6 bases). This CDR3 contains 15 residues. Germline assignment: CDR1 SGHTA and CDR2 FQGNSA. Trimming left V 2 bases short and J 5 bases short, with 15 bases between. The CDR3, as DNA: TGTGCCAGCAGCTTATCCGGGACAACGGATTATGGCTACACCTTC. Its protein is CASSLSGTTDYGYTF.

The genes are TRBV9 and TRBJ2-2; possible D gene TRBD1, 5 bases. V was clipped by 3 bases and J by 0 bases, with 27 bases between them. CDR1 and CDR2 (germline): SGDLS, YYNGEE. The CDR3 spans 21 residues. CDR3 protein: CASSASWGQSRNPANTGELFF. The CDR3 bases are TGTGCCAGCAGCGCTTCGTGGGGCCAAAGTCGGAACCCCGCGAACACCGGGGAGCTGTTTTTT.

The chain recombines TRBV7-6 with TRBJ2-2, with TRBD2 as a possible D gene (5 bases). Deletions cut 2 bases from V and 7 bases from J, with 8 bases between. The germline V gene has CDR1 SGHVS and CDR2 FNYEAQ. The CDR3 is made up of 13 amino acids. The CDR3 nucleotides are TGTGCCAGCAGCTTACTGGCGGGCGGGGAGCTGTTTTTT. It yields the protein CASSLLAGGELFF.

The CDR3 loop reads CASSFGGRDTQYF. Written as DNA, the CDR3 is TGTGCCAGCAGTTTCGGAGGGCGGGATACGCAGTATTTT. The genes are TRBV27 and TRBJ2-3; TRBD2 might be the D (6 bases). There are 13 residues in the CDR3. Between the trimmed V and J ends, which lost 3 bases and 6 bases, there was a span of 10 bases. The germline CDR1 and CDR2 sequences are MNHEY and SMNVEV (reference sequence).

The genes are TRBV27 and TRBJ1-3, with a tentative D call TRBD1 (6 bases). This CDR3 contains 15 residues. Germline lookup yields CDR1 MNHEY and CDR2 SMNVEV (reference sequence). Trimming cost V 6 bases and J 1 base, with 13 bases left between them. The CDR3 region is CASRSGGGSGNTIYF. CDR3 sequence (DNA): TGTGCCAGCAGATCGGGAGGGGGTTCTGGAAACACCATATATTTT.

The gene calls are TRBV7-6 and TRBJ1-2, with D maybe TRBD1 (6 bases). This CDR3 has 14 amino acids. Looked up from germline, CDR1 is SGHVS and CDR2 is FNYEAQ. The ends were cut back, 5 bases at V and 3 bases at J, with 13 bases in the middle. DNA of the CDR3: TGTGCCAGCAGCCAGGGGTGGGGAGACTATGGCTACACCTTC. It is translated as CASSQGWGDYGYTF.

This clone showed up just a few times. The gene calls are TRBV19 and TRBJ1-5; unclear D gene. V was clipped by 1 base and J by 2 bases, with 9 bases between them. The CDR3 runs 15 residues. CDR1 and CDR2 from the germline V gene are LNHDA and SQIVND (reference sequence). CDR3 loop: CASSIVATGNQPQHF. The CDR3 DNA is TGTGCCAGTAGTATAGTTGCGACCGGCAATCAGCCCCAGCATTTT. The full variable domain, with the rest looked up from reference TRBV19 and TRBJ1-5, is DGGITQSPKYLFRKEGQNVTLSCEQNLNHDAMYWYRQDPGQGLRLIYYSQIVNDFQKGDIAEGYSVSREKKESFPLTVTSAQKNPTAFYLCASSIVATGNQPQHFGDGTRLSIL.

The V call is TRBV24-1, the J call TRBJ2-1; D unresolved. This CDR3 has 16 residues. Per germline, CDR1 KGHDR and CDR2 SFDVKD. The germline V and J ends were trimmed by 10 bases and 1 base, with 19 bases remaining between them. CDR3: CATTVAGDRSYNEQFF. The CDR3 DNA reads TGTGCCACTACAGTCGCAGGAGATCGGTCCTACAATGAGCAGTTCTTC.

Written as DNA, the CDR3 is TGTGCCTGGAGACCCCATCAAGAGACCCAGTACTTC. Residues: CAWRPHQETQYF. The chain employs TRBV30 and TRBJ2-5; D remains ambiguous. Trimming took off 3 bases at V and 2 bases at J, with 7 bases between the two ends. This CDR3 is built from 12 residues. In germline, CDR1 is GTSNPN, CDR2 SVGIG (reference sequence).

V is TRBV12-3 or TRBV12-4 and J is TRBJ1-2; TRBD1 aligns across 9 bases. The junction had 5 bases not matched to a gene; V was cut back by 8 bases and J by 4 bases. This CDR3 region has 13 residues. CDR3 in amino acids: CASSDRGGYGYTF. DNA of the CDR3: TGTGCCAGCTCGGACAGGGGCGGCTATGGCTACACCTTC.